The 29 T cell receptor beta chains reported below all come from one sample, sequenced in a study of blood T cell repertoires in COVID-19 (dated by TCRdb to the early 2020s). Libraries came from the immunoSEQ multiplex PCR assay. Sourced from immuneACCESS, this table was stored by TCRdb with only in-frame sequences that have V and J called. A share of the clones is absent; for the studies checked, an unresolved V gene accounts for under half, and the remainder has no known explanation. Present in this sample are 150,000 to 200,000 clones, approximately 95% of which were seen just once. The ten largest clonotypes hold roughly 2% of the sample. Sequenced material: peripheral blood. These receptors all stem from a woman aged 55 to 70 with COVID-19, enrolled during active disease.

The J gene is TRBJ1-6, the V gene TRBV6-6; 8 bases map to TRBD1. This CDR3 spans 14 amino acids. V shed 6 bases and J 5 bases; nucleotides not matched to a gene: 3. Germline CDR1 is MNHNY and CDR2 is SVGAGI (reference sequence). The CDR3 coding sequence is TGTGCCAGCAGGCGGGGACAGGATAATTCACCCCTCCACTTT. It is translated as CASRRGQDNSPLHF.

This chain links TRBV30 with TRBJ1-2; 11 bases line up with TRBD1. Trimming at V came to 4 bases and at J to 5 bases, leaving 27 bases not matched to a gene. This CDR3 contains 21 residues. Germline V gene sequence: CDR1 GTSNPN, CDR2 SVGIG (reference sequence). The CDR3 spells CAWTGVAGTGGVPAKGYGYTF. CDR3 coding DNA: TGTGCCTGGACAGGTGTAGCTGGGACAGGGGGAGTACCCGCCAAAGGGTATGGCTACACCTTC.

As DNA, the CDR3 is TGCGCCAGCAGCCTAGGACAGGGGGCCGGGGAGACCCAGTACTTC. It codes for CASSLGQGAGETQYF. V is TRBV4-3 and J is TRBJ2-5, with TRBD1 matching over 11 bases. The CDR3 has 15 residues. V lost 4 bases and J lost 5; bases outside the gene matches: 6. Germline V gene lookup returns CDR1 LGHNA and CDR2 YSLEER.

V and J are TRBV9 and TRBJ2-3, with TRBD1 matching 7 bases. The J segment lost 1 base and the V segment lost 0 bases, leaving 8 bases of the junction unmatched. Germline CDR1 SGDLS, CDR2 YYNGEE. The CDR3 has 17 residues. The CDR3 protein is CASSVAATGLRTDTQYF. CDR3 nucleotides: TGTGCCAGCAGCGTAGCCGCGACAGGGCTACGCACAGATACGCAGTATTTT.

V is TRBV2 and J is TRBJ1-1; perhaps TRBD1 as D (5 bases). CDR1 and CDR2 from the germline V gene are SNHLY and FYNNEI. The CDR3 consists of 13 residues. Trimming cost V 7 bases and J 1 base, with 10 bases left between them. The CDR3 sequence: CASIREGNTEAFF. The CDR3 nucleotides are TGTGCCAGCATCAGGGAGGGGAACACTGAAGCTTTCTTT. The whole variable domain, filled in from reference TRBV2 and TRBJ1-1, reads EPEVTQTPSHQVTQMGQEVILRCVPISNHLYFYWYRQILGQKVEFLVSFYNNEISEKSEIFDDQFSVERPDGSNFTLKIRSTKLEDSAMYFCASIREGNTEAFFGQGTRLTVV.

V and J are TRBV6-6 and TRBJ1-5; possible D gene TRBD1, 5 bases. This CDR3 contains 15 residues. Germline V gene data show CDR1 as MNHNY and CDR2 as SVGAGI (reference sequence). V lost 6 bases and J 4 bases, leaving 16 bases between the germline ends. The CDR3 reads CASSHTPDTNQPQHF. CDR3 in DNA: TGTGCCAGCAGCCATACCCCGGACACAAATCAGCCCCAGCATTTT.

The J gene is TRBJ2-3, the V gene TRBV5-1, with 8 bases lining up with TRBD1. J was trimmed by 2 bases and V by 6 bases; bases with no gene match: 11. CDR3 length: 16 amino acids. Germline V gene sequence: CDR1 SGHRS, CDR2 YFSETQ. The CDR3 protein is CASTKLGDRITDTQYF. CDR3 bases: TGCGCCAGCACCAAACTCGGGGACAGGATCACAGATACGCAGTATTTT.

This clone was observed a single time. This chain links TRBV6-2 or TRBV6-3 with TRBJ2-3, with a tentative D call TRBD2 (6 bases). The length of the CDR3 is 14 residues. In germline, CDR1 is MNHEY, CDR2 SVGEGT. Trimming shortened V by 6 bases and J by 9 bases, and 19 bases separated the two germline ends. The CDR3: CASSTRGGTDTQYF. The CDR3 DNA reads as TGTGCCAGCAGCACACGGGGAGGAACTGACACGCAGTATTTT.

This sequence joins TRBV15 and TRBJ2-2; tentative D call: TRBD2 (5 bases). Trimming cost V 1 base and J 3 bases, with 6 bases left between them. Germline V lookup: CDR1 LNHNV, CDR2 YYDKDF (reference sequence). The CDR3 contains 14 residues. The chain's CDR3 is CATSRGTYTGELFF. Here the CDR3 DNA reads TGTGCCACCAGCAGAGGGACTTACACCGGGGAGCTGTTTTTT.

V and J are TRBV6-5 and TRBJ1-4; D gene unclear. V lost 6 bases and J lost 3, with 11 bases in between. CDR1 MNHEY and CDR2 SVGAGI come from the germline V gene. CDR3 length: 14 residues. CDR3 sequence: CASSGLGSNEKLFF. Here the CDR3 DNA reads TGTGCCAGCAGCGGACTAGGTTCTAATGAAAAACTGTTTTTT.

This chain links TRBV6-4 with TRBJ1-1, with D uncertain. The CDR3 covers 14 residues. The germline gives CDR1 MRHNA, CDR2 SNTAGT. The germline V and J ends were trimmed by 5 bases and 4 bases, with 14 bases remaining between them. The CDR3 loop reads CASSRGLSSTEAFF. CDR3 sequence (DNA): TGTGCCAGCAGTAGAGGGTTGTCGTCCACTGAAGCTTTCTTT.

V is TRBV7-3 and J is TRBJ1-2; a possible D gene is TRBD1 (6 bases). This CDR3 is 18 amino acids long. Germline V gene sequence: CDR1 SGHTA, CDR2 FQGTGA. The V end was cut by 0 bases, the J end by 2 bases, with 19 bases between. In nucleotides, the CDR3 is TGTGCCAGCAGCTTAACCGGGGGGGCTCAGGACTTCAACTATGGCTACACCTTC. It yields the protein CASSLTGGAQDFNYGYTF. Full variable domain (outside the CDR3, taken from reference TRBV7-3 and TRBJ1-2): GAGVSQTPSNKVTEKGKYVELRCDPISGHTALYWYRQSLGQGPEFLIYFQGTGAADDSGLPNDRFFAVRPEGSVSTLKIQRTERGDSAVYLCASSLTGGAQDFNYGYTFGSGTRLTVV.

The CDR3 loop reads CASSLQGAGGYTF. Here the CDR3 DNA reads TGTGCCAGCAGCTTACAGGGGGCCGGTGGCTACACCTTC. The V and J genes are TRBV13 and TRBJ1-2; 8 bases align to TRBD1. V was pared by 2 bases and J by 7 bases, with 3 bases of the junction left unmatched. Germline CDR1 is PRHDT and CDR2 is FYEKMQ (reference sequence). The CDR3 loop spans 13 amino acids.

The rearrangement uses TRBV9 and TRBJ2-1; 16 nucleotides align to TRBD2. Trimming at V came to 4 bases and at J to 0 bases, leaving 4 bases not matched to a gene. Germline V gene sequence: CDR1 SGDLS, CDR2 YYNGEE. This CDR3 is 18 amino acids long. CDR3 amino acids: CASSLGLAGGASYNEQFF. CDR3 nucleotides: TGTGCCAGCAGCCTGGGACTAGCGGGGGGGGCCTCCTACAATGAGCAGTTCTTC.

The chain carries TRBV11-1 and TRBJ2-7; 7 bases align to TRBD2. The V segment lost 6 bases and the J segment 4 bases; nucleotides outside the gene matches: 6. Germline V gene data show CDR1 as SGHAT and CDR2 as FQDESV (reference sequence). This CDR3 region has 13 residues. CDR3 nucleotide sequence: TGTGCCAGCAGTTCAGGGACTACATACGAGCAGTACTTC. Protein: CASSSGTTYEQYF.

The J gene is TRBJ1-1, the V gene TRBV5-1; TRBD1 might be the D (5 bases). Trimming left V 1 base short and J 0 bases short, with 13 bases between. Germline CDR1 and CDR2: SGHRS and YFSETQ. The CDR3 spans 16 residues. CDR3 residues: CASSLLALTVNTEAFF. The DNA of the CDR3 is TGCGCCAGCAGCTTGTTAGCTCTGACAGTGAACACTGAAGCTTTCTTT. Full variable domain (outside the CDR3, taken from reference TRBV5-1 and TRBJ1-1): KAGVTQTPRYLIKTRGQQVTLSCSPISGHRSVSWYQQTPGQGLQFLFEYFSETQRNKGNFPGRFSGRQFSNSRSEMNVSTLELGDSALYLCASSLLALTVNTEAFFGQGTRLTVV.

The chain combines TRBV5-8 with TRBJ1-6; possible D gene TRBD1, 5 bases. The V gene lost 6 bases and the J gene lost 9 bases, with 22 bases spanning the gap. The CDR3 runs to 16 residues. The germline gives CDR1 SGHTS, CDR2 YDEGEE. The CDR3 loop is CASIPNTGTTPSPLHF. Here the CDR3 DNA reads TGTGCCAGCATTCCCAACACCGGGACTACCCCTTCACCCCTCCACTTT.

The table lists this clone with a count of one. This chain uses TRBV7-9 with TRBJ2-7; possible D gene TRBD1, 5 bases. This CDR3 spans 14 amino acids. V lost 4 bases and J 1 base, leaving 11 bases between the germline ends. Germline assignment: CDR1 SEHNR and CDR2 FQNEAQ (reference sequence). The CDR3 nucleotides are TGTGCCAGCAGCTCGCGGACACAATCCTACGAGCAGTACTTC. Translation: CASSSRTQSYEQYF.

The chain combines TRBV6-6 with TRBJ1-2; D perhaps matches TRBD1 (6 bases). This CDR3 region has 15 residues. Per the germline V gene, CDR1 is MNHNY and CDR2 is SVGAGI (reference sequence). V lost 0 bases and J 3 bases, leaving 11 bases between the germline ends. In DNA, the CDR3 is TGTGCCAGCAGTTACTCAGGGACAAGGGACTATGGCTACACCTTC. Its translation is CASSYSGTRDYGYTF.

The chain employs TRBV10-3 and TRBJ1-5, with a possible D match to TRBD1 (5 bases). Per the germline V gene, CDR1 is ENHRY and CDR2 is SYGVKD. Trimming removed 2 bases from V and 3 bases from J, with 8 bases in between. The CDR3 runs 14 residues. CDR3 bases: TGTGCCATCAGTGAGGACAGTTCCAATCAGCCCCAGCATTTT. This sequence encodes CAISEDSSNQPQHF.

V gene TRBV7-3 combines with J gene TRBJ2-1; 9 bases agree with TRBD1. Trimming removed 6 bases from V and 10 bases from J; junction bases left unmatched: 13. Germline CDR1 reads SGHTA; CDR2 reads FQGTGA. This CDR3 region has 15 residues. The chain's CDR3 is CASRSGQGGPGEQFF. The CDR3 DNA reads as TGTGCCAGCAGGTCGGGACAGGGCGGGCCGGGGGAGCAGTTCTTC.

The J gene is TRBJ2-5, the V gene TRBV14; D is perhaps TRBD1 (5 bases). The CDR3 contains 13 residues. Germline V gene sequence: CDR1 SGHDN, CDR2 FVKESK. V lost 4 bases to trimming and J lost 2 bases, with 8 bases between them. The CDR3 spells CASSRGLQETQYF. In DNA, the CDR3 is TGTGCCAGCAGCCGGGGCTTACAAGAGACCCAGTACTTC.

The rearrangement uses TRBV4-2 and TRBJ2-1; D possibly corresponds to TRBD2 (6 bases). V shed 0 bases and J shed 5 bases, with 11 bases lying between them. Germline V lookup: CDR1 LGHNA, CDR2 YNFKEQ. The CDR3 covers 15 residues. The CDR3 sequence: CASSQETRGNNEQFF. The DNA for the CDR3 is TGTGCCAGCAGCCAAGAAACTCGGGGGAACAATGAGCAGTTCTTC.

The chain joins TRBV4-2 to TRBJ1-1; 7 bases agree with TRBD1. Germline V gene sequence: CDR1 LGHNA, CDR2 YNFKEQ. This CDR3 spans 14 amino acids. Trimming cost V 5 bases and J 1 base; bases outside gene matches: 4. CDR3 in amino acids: CASSIGTENTEAFF. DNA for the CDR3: TGTGCCAGCAGCATTGGGACAGAGAACACTGAAGCTTTCTTT.

CDR3 protein: CASSPVGVGSTEAFF. Written as DNA, the CDR3 is TGCGCCAGCAGCCCAGTAGGCGTGGGCAGCACTGAAGCTTTCTTT. V is TRBV4-3 and J is TRBJ1-1; unclear D gene. The CDR3 extends over 15 amino acids. CDR1 and CDR2 (germline): LGHNA, YSLEER. V was pared by 4 bases and J by 4 bases, with 16 bases between.

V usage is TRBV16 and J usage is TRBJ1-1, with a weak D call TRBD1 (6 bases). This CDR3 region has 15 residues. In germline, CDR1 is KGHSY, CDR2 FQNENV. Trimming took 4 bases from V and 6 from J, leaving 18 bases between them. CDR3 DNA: TGTGCCAGCAGCCCCGACGGGGGGGGCAATGCTGAAGCTTTCTTT. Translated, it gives CASSPDGGGNAEAFF.

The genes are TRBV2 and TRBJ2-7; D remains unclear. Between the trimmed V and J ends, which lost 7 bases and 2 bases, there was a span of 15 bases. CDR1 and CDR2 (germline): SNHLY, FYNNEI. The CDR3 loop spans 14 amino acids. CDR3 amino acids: CASTKPNRPYEQYF. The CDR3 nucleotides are TGTGCCAGCACTAAACCGAACAGACCCTACGAGCAGTACTTC.

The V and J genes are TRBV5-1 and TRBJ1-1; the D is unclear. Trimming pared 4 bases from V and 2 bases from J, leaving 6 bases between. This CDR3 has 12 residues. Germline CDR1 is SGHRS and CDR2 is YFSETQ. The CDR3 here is CASSISNTEAFF. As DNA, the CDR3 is TGCGCCAGCAGCATTTCTAACACTGAAGCTTTCTTT.

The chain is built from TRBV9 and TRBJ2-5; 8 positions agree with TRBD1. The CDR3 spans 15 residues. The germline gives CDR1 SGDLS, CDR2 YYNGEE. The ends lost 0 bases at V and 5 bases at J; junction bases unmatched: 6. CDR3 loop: CASSVGLRGLETQYF. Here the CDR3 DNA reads TGTGCCAGCAGCGTAGGTCTCAGGGGGCTTGAGACCCAGTACTTC.